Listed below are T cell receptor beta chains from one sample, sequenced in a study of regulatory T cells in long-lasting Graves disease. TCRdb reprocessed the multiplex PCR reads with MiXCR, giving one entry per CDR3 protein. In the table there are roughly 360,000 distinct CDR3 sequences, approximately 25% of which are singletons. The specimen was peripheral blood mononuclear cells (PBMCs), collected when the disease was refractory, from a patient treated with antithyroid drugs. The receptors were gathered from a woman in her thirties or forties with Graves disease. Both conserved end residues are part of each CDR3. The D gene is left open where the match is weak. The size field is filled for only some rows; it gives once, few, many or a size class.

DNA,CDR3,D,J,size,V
TGTGCCAGCAGCCAAGCGGGGACTACTCAAAACATTCAGTACTTC,CASSQAGTTQNIQYF,TRBD2,TRBJ2-4,-,TRBV14
TGTGCCAGCGCGTTGGGGTTTTGGCTCAGGAGTTTCACCGGGGAGCTGTTTTTT,CASALGFWLRSFTGELFF,-,TRBJ2-2,few,TRBV5-5
TGTGCCAGCTCACCACGGACGGAGGGCACCACTGAAGCTTTCTTT,CASSPRTEGTTEAFF,-,TRBJ1-1,-,TRBV18
TGTGCCATCAGTGCCTCCCGACTCCAAACCTCCTATGGCTACACCTTC,CAISASRLQTSYGYTF,-,TRBJ1-2,many,TRBV10-3
TGTGCCACCATGGGGAGGGTCCATCAGCCCCAGCATTTT,CATMGRVHQPQHF,-,TRBJ1-5,many,TRBV28
TGTGCCAGCTCCCGGGGACTAGCGGGAGGGTGGAATGAGCAGTTCTTC,CASSRGLAGGWNEQFF,TRBD2,TRBJ2-1,few,TRBV28
TGTGCCAGTAGTATAAGTCGCGGGAGTTCCGGGGAGCTGTTTTTT,CASSISRGSSGELFF,TRBD2,TRBJ2-2,few,TRBV19
TGTGCCAGCAGCTTAGGAAGGGGTACAGGGGTGGAGCAGTACTTC,CASSLGRGTGVEQYF,TRBD1,TRBJ2-7,many,TRBV11-2
TGTGCCAGCAGCGTAATTACGGGGACCGGGGAGCTGTTTTTT,CASSVITGTGELFF,-,TRBJ2-2,-,TRBV9
TGTGCCATCAGGGAAGGGGGAACCGAGGGTTCACCCCTCCACTTT,CAIREGGTEGSPLHF,-,TRBJ1-6,few,TRBV10-3
TGTGCCAGCAGCCGCCCGATGAACACTGAAGCTTTCTTT,CASSRPMNTEAFF,-,TRBJ1-1,many,TRBV2
TGTGCCAGCAGCTTAGTAAAGAACACTGAAGCTTTCTTT,CASSLVKNTEAFF,-,TRBJ1-1,many,TRBV7-3
TGTGCCAGCAGCTATGGTGGGGGAGACGCTTACGAGCAGTACTTC,CASSYGGGDAYEQYF,-,TRBJ2-7,many,TRBV11-2
TGTGCCAGCAGCCTAGACCAGAGGGGAGAGACCCAGTACTTC,CASSLDQRGETQYF,-,TRBJ2-5,-,TRBV2
TGTGCCAGCAGCATGGGGGCTGAAGCTTTCTTT,CASSMGAEAFF,-,TRBJ1-1,-,TRBV5-4
TGCAGTGCGGGCCCGGGGGCAACAACTAATGAAAAACTGTTTTTT,CSAGPGATTNEKLFF,-,TRBJ1-4,-,TRBV20-1
TGTGCCAGCAGCTCGGACAGGGAATACAATGAGCAGTTCTTC,CASSSDREYNEQFF,TRBD1,TRBJ2-1,-,TRBV28
TGTGCCAGCAATCCTCTCAAGGACACTGAAGCTTTCTTT,CASNPLKDTEAFF,-,TRBJ1-1,-,TRBV12-3/TRBV12-4
TGCAGTGCAAGTGGACTAGCGGGAGTAATAGCCAAAAACATTCAGTACTTC,CSASGLAGVIAKNIQYF,TRBD2,TRBJ2-4,many,TRBV20-1
TGTGCCAGTAGTTTTAGACCCGCGTCTGGCTACACCTTC,CASSFRPASGYTF,-,TRBJ1-2,-,TRBV19
TGTGCCAGCAGCCCTCGCATTGACACCGGGGAGCTGTTTTTT,CASSPRIDTGELFF,-,TRBJ2-2,few,TRBV7-9
TGTGCCAGCAGCCTACAGGGGAATGAGCAGTTCTTC,CASSLQGNEQFF,TRBD1,TRBJ2-1,many,TRBV11-2
TGTGCCAGCAGTCCCTCCATCCTGCCCAAGCAGTACTTC,CASSPSILPKQYF,-,TRBJ2-7,many,TRBV28
TGTGCCAGCAGCCTAGGTGGGGACAGGGGACACGAGCAGTACTTC,CASSLGGDRGHEQYF,TRBD1,TRBJ2-7,-,TRBV7-9
TGTGCCACCAGTGATCCAGGACTAGTTGAGCAGTTCTTC,CATSDPGLVEQFF,TRBD2,TRBJ2-1,-,TRBV24-1
TGTGCCAGCAGTGTCTCGACAGGGACGAATTCACCCCTCCACTTT,CASSVSTGTNSPLHF,TRBD1,TRBJ1-6,many,TRBV28
TGCAGTGCTAGAGGGCAGAACCACGCCTCTGGGGCCAACGTCCTGACTTTC,CSARGQNHASGANVLTF,-,TRBJ2-6,many,TRBV20-1
TGCGCCAGTTCGTTGGACCCGGGAGACCGGGAGCTGTTTTTT,CASSLDPGDRELFF,-,TRBJ2-2,-,TRBV5-1
TGTGCCAGCAGCGAGACCGGACTAGCCAACTACGAGCAGTACTTC,CASSETGLANYEQYF,TRBD2,TRBJ2-7,few,TRBV7-2